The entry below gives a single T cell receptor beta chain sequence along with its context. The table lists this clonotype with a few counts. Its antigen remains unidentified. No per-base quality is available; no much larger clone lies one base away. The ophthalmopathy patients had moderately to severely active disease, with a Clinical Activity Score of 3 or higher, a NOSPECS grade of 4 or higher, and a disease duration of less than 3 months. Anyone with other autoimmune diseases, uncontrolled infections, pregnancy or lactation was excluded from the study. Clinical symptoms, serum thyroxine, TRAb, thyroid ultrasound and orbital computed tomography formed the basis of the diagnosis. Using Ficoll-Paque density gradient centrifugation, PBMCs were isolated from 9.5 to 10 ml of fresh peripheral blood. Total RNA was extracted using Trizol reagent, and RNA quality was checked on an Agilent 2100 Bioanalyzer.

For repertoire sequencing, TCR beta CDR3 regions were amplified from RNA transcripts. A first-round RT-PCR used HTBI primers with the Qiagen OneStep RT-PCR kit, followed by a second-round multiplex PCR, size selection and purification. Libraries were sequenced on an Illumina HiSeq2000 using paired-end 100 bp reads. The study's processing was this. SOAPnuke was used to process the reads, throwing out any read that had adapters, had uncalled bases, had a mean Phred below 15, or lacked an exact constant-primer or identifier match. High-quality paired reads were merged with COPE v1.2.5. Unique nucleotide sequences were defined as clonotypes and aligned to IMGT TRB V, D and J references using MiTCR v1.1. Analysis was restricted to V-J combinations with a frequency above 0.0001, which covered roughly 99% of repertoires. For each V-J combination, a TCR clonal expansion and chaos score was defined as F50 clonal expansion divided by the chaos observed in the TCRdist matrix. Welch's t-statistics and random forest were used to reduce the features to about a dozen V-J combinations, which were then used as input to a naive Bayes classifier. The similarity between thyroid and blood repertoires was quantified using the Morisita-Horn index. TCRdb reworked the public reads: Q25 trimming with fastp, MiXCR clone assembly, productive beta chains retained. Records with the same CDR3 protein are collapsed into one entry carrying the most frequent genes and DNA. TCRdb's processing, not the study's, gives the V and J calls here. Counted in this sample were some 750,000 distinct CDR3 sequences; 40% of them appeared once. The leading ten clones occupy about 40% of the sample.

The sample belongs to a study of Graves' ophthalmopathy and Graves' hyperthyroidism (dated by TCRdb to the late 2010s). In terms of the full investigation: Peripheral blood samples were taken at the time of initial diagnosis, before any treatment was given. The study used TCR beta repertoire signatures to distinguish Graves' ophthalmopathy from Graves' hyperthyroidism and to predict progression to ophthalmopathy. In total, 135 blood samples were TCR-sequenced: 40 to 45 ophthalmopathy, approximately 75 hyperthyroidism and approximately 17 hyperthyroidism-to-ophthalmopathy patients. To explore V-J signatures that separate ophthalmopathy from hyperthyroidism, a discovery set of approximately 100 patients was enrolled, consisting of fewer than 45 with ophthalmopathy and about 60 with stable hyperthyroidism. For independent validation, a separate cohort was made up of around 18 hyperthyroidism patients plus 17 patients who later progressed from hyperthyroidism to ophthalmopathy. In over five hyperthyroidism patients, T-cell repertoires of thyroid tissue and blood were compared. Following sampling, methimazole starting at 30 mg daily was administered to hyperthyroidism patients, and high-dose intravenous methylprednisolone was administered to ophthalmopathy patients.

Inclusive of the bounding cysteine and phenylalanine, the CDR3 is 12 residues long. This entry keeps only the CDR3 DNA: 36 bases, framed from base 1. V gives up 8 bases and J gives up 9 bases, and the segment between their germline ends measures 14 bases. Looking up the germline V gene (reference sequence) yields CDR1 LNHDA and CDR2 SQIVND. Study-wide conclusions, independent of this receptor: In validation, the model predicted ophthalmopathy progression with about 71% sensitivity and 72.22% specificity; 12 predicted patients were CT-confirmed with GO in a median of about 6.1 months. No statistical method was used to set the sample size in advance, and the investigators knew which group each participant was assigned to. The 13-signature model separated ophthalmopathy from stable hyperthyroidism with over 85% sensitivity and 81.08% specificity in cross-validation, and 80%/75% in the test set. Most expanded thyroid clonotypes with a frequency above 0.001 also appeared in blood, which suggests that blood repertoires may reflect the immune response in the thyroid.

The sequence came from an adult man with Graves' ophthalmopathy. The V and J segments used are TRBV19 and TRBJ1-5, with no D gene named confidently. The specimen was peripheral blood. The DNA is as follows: TGTGCCAGTCGGATGGGTCGGAGGCCCCAGCATTTT. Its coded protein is CASRMGRRPQHF.